A selection of T cell receptor beta chains follows, all from one sample in a study of blood T cell repertoires in COVID-19. Sequenced by immunoSEQ multiplex PCR; TCRdb stores in-frame clones only, minus some. The sample has 98,000 or so clones, about three quarters seen once; the top ten hold roughly 2%. What was sequenced was peripheral blood. The receptors here all came from a woman aged 40 to 55 with acute or convalescent COVID-19. CDR3s include the opening cysteine and the closing phenylalanine or tryptophan. A D gene is named only where the DNA matches it firmly. Rows give clone size only sometimes, using once, few, many, or a class for an expanded clone.

d_call j_call clone_size v_call cdr3_aa cdr3_nt
NA TRBJ2-1 NA TRBV4-1 CASSQVSRGVSYNEQFF TGCGCCAGCAGCCAAGTATCGCGGGGAGTCTCCTACAATGAGCAGTTCTTC
NA TRBJ1-1 NA TRBV7-9 CASSLSGKGKQAKAFF TGTGCCAGCAGCTTATCGGGGAAGGGAAAACAAGCTAAAGCTTTCTTT
TRBD2 TRBJ2-1 NA TRBV27 CASSKSGGVYEQFF TGTGCCAGCAGTAAAAGCGGGGGGGTCTATGAGCAGTTCTTC
NA TRBJ2-7 NA TRBV6-5 CASSYSGERTYEQYF TGTGCCAGCAGTTACTCGGGAGAACGGACTTACGAGCAGTACTTC
TRBD2 TRBJ2-7 NA TRBV27 CASSVTSEFYEQYF TGTGCCAGCAGCGTCACTAGCGAGTTCTACGAGCAGTACTTC
NA TRBJ2-7 NA TRBV7-8 CASSPGYPQYF TGTGCCAGCAGCCCAGGGTACCCGCAGTACTTC
NA TRBJ2-1 once TRBV7-9 CASSLVQNLYNEQFF TGTGCCAGCAGCTTAGTCCAGAACCTTTACAATGAGCAGTTCTTC
NA TRBJ1-2 few TRBV11-2 CASSLEPSPRGDGYTF TGTGCCAGCAGCTTAGAGCCCTCTCCCCGGGGTGATGGCTACACCTTC
TRBD1 TRBJ2-7 NA TRBV12-3/TRBV12-4 CASSTGVGEQYF TGTGCCAGCAGCACAGGGGTTGGCGAGCAGTACTTC
NA TRBJ2-2 NA TRBV30 CAWSSPPAGELFF TGTGCCTGGAGTAGCCCGCCGGCCGGGGAGCTGTTTTTT
NA TRBJ1-6 NA TRBV30 CAWKGSADGSPLHF TGTGCCTGGAAGGGGTCGGCAGACGGTTCACCCCTCCACTTT
TRBD1 TRBJ1-6 NA TRBV4-2 CASSQESTDRALNSPLHF TGTGCCAGCAGCCAAGAATCTACGGACAGGGCTTTGAATTCACCCCTCCACTTT
TRBD1 TRBJ1-2 NA TRBV27 CASRATGGSSYGYTF TGTGCCAGCAGAGCGACAGGGGGCTCCTCCTATGGCTACACCTTC
NA TRBJ1-1 NA TRBV6-1 CASSERGRGAFF TGTGCCAGCAGTGAGCGGGGGCGCGGGGCTTTCTTT
TRBD1 TRBJ2-3 NA TRBV11-2 CASSLVPDRVSDTQYF TGTGCCAGCAGCTTAGTTCCGGACAGGGTTTCCGATACGCAGTATTTT
NA TRBJ2-1 NA TRBV6-4 CASSDCLRGGDVSYNEQFF TGTGCCAGCAGTGACTGCCTAAGGGGGGGAGACGTCTCCTACAATGAGCAGTTCTTC
NA TRBJ2-7 few TRBV11-2 CASSLERSEQYF TGTGCCAGCAGCTTAGAGAGGAGCGAGCAGTACTTC
TRBD1 TRBJ2-5 NA TRBV9 CASSVGQGWGQETQYF TGTGCCAGCAGCGTAGGACAGGGTTGGGGGCAAGAGACCCAGTACTTC
NA TRBJ2-4 once TRBV5-4 CASSIFGGRTKNIQYF TGTGCCAGCAGTATCTTCGGGGGGCGAACCAAAAACATTCAGTACTTC
TRBD1 TRBJ1-2 NA TRBV6-2/TRBV6-3 CASSFPRTGNYGYTF TGTGCCAGCAGTTTCCCTAGGACAGGGAACTATGGCTACACCTTC
TRBD2 TRBJ2-4 NA TRBV18 CASSPPTSGGAKNIQYF TGTGCCAGCTCACCCCCTACTAGCGGGGGAGCCAAAAACATTCAGTACTTC
TRBD1 TRBJ2-4 NA TRBV27 CASSSLTGLAKNIQYF TGTGCCAGCAGTTCACTGACAGGGTTAGCCAAAAACATTCAGTACTTC
NA TRBJ1-6 once TRBV6-6 CASSYAPGASPLHF TGTGCCAGCAGTTACGCGCCAGGGGCCTCACCCCTCCACTTT
TRBD2 TRBJ2-5 once TRBV10-2 CASIAVAGEDGTQYF TGCGCCAGCATTGCCGTAGCGGGGGAGGATGGGACCCAGTACTTC